This T cell receptor beta chain emerged from a study of cytomegalovirus exposure and HLA in healthy donors (dated by TCRdb to about 2017). Study-level background: According to an earlier analysis of several hundred of the donors, 150 million to 200 million T cells yielded approximately 120 million unique TCR beta sequences and around 300 Gb of sequence data. The T cell repertoires of several hundred subjects were profiled by immunosequencing and related to cytomegalovirus serostatus. Among some 400 genotyped donors of the cohort, an average of approximately 200,000 unique TCR beta nucleotide sequences was sequenced per donor, of which roughly 17% were non-productive. The study aimed to test whether signatures of past pathogen exposure could be identified by cataloging public T cell receptors. To study patterns of TCR occurrence, a later analysis re-analyzed previously published TCR beta repertoires from 700 or so donors and added high-resolution HLA genotyping. A separate validation cohort of more than 100 different subjects was used in addition to the 666-subject first cohort. All discovery cohort repertoires had been generated using a single sequencing platform. In the later analysis, no new phenotypic data were used to find candidate immune exposures; instead, reliance was placed on TCR beta sequences and their occurrence across donors. Because of strong linkage in the cohort, roughly five DR-DQ haplotypes were treated as single units for association and clustering. An earlier analysis of 500 to 750 of the donors applied high-throughput TCR beta sequencing to assess whether each TCR beta V gene segment acted as functional or pseudogenic. In a later genetic analysis, genome-wide SNP genotypes for about 55% of the 666 donors were used, and that subset was treated as a discovery cohort. HLA typing covered class I and class II loci at four-digit resolution. Among the roughly 400 genotyped donors, around 79% belonged to the genetic ancestry cluster associated with self-reported Caucasian donors. The number of donors typed differed by locus, with roughly 629-640 for A, B, C, DRB1 and DQB1, around 560 for DQA1, 600 to 610 for DPA1, and over 400 for DPB1. Donor age, sex, ethnicity and CMV serostatus were collected together with the repertoire data. To predict cytomegalovirus infection status, the study combined high-throughput TCR immunosequencing, statistical association of individual TCRs with disease status, and machine learning. An early release covering approximately 600 HLA-typed donors comprised roughly 300 gigabases of sequencing data and around 80 million unique TCR sequences. Overall study outcomes, separate from this receptor: The classifier was reported to diagnose cytomegalovirus status with high specificity and sensitivity in both the original cohort and the validation cohort. It was suggested by the authors that the approach could potentially be generalized to other disease states and immunological phenotypes. Presence/absence analyses assumed roughly uniform sequencing depth across donors, an assumption that may not hold. A further reported finding was that TCR beta sequences accurately predicted the HLA-A and HLA-B alleles for most subjects in the first cohort. When HLA alleles, especially DR and DQ, strongly co-occurred, attributing TCR associations to individual alleles was difficult. The earlier analysis of 587 of the donors excluded some 15 rarely observed V segments, including chromosome 9 orphons, because counts were too low. At a false discovery rate of 0.05, a later analysis linked fewer than 20,000 TCR beta sequences to specific HLA alleles. According to a later genetic analysis, donors in an Asian-associated ancestry cluster had fewer N-insertions in productive TCRs than the approximately 670-donor mean. Because some donors lacked HLA typing at each locus, the association tests relied only on the typed subset. A total of some 180 TCR beta chains were listed by the study as associated with cytomegalovirus. A few of the identified cytomegalovirus-associated TCR beta chains were confirmed in vitro to be specific for cytomegalovirus antigens. In an earlier analysis of several hundred of the donors, most TCR beta V segments were observed in productive rearrangements about 87% or about 30% of the time, broadly matching IMGT annotations. A group of highly shared sequence variants was considered likely to be a technical artifact of the sequencing pipeline. Several of the top co-occurrence clusters appeared to be linked to parvovirus B19, influenza, CMV and Epstein-Barr virus, according to a later analysis. A later analysis found that TCR association rates varied across HLA loci, with DRB1 alleles showing the most associated TCRs and HLA-C alleles the fewest. Some IMGT-functional V segments, including TRBV6-2 and TRBV6-3, could not be distinguished by the 87-base-pair reads and were therefore excluded. V-gene and J-gene trimming of TCR beta chains was associated with a missense DCLRE1C variant in a later genetic analysis, and the association was replicated in an independent cohort. While some public TCRs were present in many individuals, most TCR sequences turned up only very rarely across donors. In a later analysis, HLA-associated TCR beta chains were found to be more clonally expanded and to have lower generation probabilities than equally common non-associated chains. Immune exposure information for the cohort was limited to CMV serostatus. In this cohort, only TCR beta chains were sequenced, and detectable features were limited by the absence of alpha or paired-chain data. In a later analysis, most CMV-associated TCR beta chains were found to appear HLA-restricted, with HLA associations seemingly driven largely by CMV exposure. Correlated functional status among segregating V segments might reflect linkage disequilibrium, but an unknown experimental factor could not be ruled out.

The library was prepared using the immunoSEQ multiplex PCR assay. For the multiplex PCR, a mixture combining 60 forward primers for TCR Vbeta segments and 13 reverse primers for TCR Jbeta segments was used. The CDR3 region of rearranged TCR beta genes was amplified from genomic DNA with a multiplex PCR assay. On the Illumina HiSeq System, the amplified TCR beta libraries were sequenced as 87-base-pair reads. Under the source paper's analysis protocol: A later analysis counted about 82 million unique TCR beta chains across the 690 or so repertoires, and around 12 million of these chains were shared by at least two donors. To remove PCR and sequencing errors, raw reads were error-corrected and collapsed into unique sequences using a nearest-neighbor algorithm that merged closely related sequences. To assign V, D and J gene segments, CDR3 sequences were aligned to IMGT reference sequences. Each retained sequence needed at least a six-nucleotide match to both a V gene segment and a J gene segment. A rearrangement was called productive if the CDR3 had no stop codons and remained in frame with V and J, and every other rearrangement was called non-productive. CDR3 was defined by IMGT convention, running from the second conserved V-encoded cysteine to the conserved J-encoded phenylalanine. In an earlier analysis of roughly 610 of the donors, sequences lacking an unambiguous match to a single V gene segment were excluded. An earlier analysis of under 750 of the donors called V segments functional above 56.7% productive rearrangements and segregating when the between-donor standard deviation exceeded 5%. A statistical classification framework was built to diagnose cytomegalovirus status from the catalog of TCR beta chain sequences. In a later analysis, V and J genes were assigned by comparing TCR nucleotide sequences against IMGT/GENE-DB human TR gene sequences. A later analysis assigned CDR3 sequences and most-parsimonious VDJ recombination scenarios with the TCRdist pipeline. In a later analysis, each TCR beta chain was defined by its CDR3 amino acid sequence together with its V-gene family, and reads lacking a unique V-gene family were excluded. A later analysis removed roughly 590 highly shared, low-generation-probability nucleotide sequences to deal with suspected cross-contamination and a sequencing artifact. In a later analysis, a clonal expansion index was calculated for each public chain from normalized within-repertoire ranks of inferred template counts. In a later analysis, generation probabilities were computed using a VDJ recombination model fitted to out-of-frame rearrangements, and the results were checked against IGoR. Hypergeometric tests were used in a later analysis to score TCR-TCR, TCR-HLA and TCR-CMV co-occurrence, with a repertoire-size bias correction applied to the TCR pairs. A later analysis estimated false discovery rates by permuting HLA or CMV assignments 20 times. In a later analysis, co-occurring TCRs were grouped using DBSCAN, and TCRdist sequence similarity was added for clustering within HLA-allele-positive subsets. Repertoires with fewer than 30,000 or more than 120,000 public chains, plus five repertoires with anomalous nucleotide sharing, were excluded from co-occurrence clustering. TCRdb's version of the immuneACCESS table is confined to in-frame rearrangements and falls short of the full clone set. An unresolved V gene accounts for under half of the shortfall where checked; the remainder is of unknown origin. From that table come the V and J calls and clone size; the DNA was used to work out D and trimming. Within this sample are 210,000 or so clones, with roughly 83% of them counted one time only. The top ten constitute approximately 1.5% of the sample.

To note about this clone: No antigen is known for it. There are no base qualities to consult, and no much larger clone falls within one base.

The cohort consisted of 650 to 700 healthy bone marrow donors. At the time of sampling, all cohort members were nominally healthy, though unrecorded immune exposures were likely present. The donor tested CMV seronegative, placing the donor among the 350 or so seronegative members of the cohort. A peripheral blood sample was collected from each donor, and TCR beta sequencing was performed on peripheral blood mononuclear cells. The Qiagen DNeasy Blood Extraction Kit was used to extract genomic DNA from the blood cell samples. At the junction V is shortened by 3 bases and J by 4 bases; bases outside the gene matches: 10. There are 16 amino acids in the CDR3, from cysteine to phenylalanine inclusive. CDR3 DNA only is kept here, 48 bases in frame from base 1. For CDR1 and CDR2, the germline V gene lists MDHEN and SYDVKM.

The chain links TRBV28 with TRBJ2-7, and 9 junction bases match TRBD1. Source material: PBMCs. This clonotype originated in a girl aged 10-17 years in good health and CMV-seronegative. The bases are TGTGCCAGCAGTTTGGGGGGACAGGGAAAGGAATACGAGCAGTACTTC. This is translated as CASSLGGQGKEYEQYF.